This T cell receptor (beta chain) was obtained from a study of T cell changes during pregnancy in multiple sclerosis. V was clipped by 3 bases and J by 5 bases, with 14 bases between them. This CDR3 has 15 amino acids. Germline assignment: CDR1 LNHDA and CDR2 SQIVND (reference sequence). Method: immunoSEQ multiplex PCR; TCRdb's copy keeps in-frame clones and lacks some. The data show about 56,000 clones, with approximately 90% seen just once and approximately 0.4% held by the top ten. The receptor comes from a female donor with multiple sclerosis, enrolled in a pregnancy study. The rearrangement links TRBV19 to TRBJ1-5; D remains ambiguous. This specimen consisted of CD4+ T cells from peripheral blood mononuclear cells, obtained in the third trimester of pregnancy. CDR3 residues: CASSILGGKDQPQHF. The CDR3 DNA is TGTGCCAGTAGTATTCTGGGAGGTAAGGATCAGCCCCAGCATTTT.